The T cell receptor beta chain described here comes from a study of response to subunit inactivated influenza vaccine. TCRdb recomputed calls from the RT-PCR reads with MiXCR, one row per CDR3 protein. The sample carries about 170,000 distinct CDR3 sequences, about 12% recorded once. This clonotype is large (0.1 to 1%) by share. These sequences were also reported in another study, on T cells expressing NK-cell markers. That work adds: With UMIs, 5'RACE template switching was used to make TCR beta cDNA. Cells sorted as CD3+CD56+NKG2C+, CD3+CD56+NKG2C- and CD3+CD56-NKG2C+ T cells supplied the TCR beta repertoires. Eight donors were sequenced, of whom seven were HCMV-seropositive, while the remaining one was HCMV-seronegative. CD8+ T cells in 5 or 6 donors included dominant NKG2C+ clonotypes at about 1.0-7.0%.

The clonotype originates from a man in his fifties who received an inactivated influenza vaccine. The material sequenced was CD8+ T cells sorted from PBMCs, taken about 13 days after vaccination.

The CDR3, as DNA: TGCGCCAGCAGCCAAGGACAGGGCATTCTCCAAAACATTCAGTACTTC. Translated: CASSQGQGILQNIQYF. The V call is TRBV4-1, the J call TRBJ2-4; 7 bases are shared with TRBD1. The CDR3 is 16 residues long. Trimming at V came to 1 base and at J to 5 bases, leaving 8 bases not matched to a gene. In germline, CDR1 is MGHRA, CDR2 YSYEKL.